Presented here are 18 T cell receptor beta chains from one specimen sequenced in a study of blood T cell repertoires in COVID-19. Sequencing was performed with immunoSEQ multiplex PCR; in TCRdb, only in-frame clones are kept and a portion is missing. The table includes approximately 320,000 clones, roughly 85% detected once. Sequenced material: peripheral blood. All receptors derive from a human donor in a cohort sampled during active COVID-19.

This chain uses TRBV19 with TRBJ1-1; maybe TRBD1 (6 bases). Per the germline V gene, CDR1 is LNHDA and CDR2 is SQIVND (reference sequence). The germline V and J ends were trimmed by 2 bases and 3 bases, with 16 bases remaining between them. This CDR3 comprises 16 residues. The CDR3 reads CASSIRQRQVYTEAFF. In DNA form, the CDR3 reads TGTGCCAGTAGTATACGGCAAAGACAGGTTTACACTGAAGCTTTCTTT.

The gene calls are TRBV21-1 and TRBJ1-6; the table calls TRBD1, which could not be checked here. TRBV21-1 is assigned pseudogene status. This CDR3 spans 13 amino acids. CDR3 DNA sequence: TGTGCCAGCAGCAAAAAGGGGGCGCTTTTCGTGCACTTT. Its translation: CASSKKGALFVHF.

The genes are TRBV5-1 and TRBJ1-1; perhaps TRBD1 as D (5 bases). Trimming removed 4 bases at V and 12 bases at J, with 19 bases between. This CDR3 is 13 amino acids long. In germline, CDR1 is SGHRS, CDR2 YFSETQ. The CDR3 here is CASSRGGADWPFF. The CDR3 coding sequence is TGCGCCAGCAGCCGGGGCGGGGCCGATTGGCCTTTCTTT. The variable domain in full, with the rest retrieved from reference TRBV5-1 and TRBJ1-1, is KAGVTQTPRYLIKTRGQQVTLSCSPISGHRSVSWYQQTPGQGLQFLFEYFSETQRNKGNFPGRFSGRQFSNSRSEMNVSTLELGDSALYLCASSRGGADWPFFGQGTRLTVV.

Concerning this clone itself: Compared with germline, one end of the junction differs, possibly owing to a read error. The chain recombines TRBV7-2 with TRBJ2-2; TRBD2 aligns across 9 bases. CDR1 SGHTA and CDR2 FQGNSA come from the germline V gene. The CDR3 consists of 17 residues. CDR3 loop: CASSFYSRGGGTGELFF. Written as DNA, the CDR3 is TGCGCCAGCAGCTTTTACTCGCGGGGGGGCGGCACCGGGGAGCTGTTTTTT.

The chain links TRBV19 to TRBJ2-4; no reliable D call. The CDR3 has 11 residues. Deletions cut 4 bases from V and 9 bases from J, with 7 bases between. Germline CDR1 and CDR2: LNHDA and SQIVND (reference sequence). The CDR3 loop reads CASSTSGIQYF. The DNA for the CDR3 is TGTGCCAGTAGTACCTCGGGCATTCAGTACTTC.

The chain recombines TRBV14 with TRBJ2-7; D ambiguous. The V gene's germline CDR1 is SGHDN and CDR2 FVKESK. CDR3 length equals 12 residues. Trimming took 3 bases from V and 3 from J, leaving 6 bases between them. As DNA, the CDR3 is TGTGCCAGCAGCCACAATTTCTACGAGCAGTACTTC. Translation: CASSHNFYEQYF.

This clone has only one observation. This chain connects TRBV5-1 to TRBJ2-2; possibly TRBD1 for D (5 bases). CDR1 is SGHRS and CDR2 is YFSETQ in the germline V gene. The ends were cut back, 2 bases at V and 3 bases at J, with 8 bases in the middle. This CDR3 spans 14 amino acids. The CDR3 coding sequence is TGCGCCAGCAGCTTAAAACAGGACACCGGGGAGCTGTTTTTT. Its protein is CASSLKQDTGELFF.

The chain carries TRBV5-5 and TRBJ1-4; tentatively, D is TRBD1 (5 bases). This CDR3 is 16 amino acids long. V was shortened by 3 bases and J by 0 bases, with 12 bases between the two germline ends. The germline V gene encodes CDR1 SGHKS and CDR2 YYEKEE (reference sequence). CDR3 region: CASSSTATSTNEKLFF. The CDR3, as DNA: TGTGCCAGCAGCTCGACAGCCACGTCAACTAATGAAAAACTGTTTTTT.

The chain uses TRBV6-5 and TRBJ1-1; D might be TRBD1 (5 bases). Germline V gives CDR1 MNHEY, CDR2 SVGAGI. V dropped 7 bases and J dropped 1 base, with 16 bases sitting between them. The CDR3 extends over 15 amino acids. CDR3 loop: CASTQGAQGNTEAFF. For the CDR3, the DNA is TGTGCCAGCACCCAAGGGGCCCAAGGGAACACTGAAGCTTTCTTT.

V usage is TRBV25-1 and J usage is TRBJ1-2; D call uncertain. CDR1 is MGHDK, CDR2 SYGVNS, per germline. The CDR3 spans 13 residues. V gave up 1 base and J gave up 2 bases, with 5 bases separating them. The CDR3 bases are TGTGCCAGCAGTGAATGGCAGAACTATGGCTACACCTTC. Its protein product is CASSEWQNYGYTF.

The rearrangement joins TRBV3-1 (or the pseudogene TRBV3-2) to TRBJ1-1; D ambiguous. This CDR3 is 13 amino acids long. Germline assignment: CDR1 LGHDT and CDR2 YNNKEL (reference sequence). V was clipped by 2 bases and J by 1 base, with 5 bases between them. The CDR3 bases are TGTGCCAGCAGCCAAACACAGAACACTGAAGCTTTCTTT. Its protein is CASSQTQNTEAFF.

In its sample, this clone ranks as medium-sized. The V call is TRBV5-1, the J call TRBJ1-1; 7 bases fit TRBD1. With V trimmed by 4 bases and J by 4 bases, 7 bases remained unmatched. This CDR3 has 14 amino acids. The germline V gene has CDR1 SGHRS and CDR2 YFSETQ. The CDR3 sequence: CASSLAAGGTEAFF. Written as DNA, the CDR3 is TGCGCCAGCAGCCTCGCGGCAGGGGGCACTGAAGCTTTCTTT.

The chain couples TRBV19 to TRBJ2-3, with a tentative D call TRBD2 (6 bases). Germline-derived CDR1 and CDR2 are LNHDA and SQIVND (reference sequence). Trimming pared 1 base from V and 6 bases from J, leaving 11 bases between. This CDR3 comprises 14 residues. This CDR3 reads CASSIVEGLDTQYF. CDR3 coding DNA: TGTGCCAGTAGTATAGTGGAGGGTTTGGATACGCAGTATTTT.

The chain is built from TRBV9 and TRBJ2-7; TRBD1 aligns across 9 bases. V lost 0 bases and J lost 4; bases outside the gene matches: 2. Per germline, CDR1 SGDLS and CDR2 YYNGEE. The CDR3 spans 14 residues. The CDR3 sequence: CASSVDGTGYEQYF. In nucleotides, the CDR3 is TGTGCCAGCAGCGTAGACGGGACAGGGTACGAGCAGTACTTC.

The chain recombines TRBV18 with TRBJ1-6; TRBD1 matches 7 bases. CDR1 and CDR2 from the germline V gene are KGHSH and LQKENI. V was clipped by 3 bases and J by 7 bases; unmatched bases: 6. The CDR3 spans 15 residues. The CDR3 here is CASSPRTGSNSPLHF. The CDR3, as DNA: TGTGCCAGCTCACCCAGGACAGGTTCAAATTCACCCCTCCACTTT.

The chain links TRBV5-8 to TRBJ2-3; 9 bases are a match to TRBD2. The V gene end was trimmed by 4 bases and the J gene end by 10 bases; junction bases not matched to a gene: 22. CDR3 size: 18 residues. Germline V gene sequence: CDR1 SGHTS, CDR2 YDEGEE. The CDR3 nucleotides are TGTGCCAGCAGCCCACCCTCTCCCGGACTAGCGAGGGTACGTGCGCAGTATTTT. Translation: CASSPPSPGLARVRAQYF. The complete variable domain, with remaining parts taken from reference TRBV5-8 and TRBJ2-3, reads EAGVTQSPTHLIKTRGQQATLRCSPISGHTSVYWYQQALGLGLQFLLWYDEGEERNRGNFPPRFSGRQFPNYSSELNVNALELEDSALYLCASSPPSPGLARVRAQYFGPGTRLTVL.

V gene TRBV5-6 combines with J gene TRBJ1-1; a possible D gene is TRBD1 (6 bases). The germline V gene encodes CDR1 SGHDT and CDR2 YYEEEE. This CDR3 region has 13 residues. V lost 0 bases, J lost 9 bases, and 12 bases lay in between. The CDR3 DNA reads TGTGCCAGCAGCTTGGGGGGCGGGGGGCAAGCTTTCTTT. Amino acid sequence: CASSLGGGGQAFF.

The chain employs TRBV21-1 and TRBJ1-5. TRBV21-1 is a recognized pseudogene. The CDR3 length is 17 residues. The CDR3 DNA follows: TGTGCCAGCAGCAAATCGTGGAGGGCGGATAGCAATCAGCCCCAGCATTTT. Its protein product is CASSKSWRADSNQPQHF.